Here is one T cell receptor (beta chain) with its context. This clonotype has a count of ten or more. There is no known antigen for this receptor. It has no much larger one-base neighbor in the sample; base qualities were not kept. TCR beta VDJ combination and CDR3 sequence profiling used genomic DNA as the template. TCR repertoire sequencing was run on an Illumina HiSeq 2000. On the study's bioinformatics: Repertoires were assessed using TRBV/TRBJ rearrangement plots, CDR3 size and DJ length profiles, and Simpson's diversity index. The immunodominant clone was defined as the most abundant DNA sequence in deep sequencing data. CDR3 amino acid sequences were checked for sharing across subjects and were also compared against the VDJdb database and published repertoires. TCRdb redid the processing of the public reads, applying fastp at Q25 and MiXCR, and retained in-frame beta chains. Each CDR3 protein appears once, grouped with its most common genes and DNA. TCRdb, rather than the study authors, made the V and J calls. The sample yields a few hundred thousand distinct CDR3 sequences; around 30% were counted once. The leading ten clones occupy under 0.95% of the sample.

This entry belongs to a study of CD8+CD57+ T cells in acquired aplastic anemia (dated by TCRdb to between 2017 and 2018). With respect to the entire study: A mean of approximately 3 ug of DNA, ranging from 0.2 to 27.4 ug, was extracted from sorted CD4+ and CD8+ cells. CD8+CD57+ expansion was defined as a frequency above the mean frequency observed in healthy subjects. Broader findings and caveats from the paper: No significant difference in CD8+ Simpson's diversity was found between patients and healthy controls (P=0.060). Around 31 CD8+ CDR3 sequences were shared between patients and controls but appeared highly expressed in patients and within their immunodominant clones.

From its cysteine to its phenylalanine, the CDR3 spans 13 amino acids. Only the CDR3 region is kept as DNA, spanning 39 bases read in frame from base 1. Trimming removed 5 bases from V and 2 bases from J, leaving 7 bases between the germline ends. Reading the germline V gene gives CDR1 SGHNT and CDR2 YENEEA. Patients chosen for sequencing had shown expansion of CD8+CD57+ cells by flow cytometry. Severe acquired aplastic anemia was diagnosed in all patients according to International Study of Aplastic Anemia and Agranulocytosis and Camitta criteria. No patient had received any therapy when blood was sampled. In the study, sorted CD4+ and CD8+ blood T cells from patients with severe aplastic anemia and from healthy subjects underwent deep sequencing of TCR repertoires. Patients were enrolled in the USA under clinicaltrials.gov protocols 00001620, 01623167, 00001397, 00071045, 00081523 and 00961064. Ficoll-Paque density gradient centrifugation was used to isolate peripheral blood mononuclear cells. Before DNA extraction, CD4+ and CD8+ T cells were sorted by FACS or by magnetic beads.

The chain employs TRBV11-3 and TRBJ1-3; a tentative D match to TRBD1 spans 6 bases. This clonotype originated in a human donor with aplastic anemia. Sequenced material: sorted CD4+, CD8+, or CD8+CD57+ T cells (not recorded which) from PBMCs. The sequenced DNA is TGTGCCAGCAGCAGGACAGCTGGAAACACCATATATTTT. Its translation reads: CASSRTAGNTIYF.